Presented here are 8 T cell receptor beta chains from one specimen sequenced in a study of spatial heterogeneity in lung cancer. This sample's time point: sample taken at primary tumor resection. Sequencing covered unsorted whole RNA taken from tumor, nontumor lung or frozen PBMC. TCRdb re-called the 5' RACE reads through MiXCR, storing one row per CDR3 protein. The profile shows over 6,000 distinct CDR3 sequences, around 5% of them singletons. The specimen was PBMCs, collected at surgery. The origin of the receptors is a male donor with early-stage non-small cell lung cancer.

This clonotype was found many times. This chain joins TRBV18 and TRBJ1-2, with 7 bases fitting TRBD1. In germline, CDR1 is KGHSH, CDR2 LQKENI. V shed 3 bases, J shed 4 bases, and the junction held 11 bases outside the gene matches. This CDR3 is 16 amino acids long. This chain's CDR3 is CASSPSTGVEGYGYTF. For the CDR3, the DNA is TGTGCCAGCTCACCGAGCACAGGGGTGGAGGGCTATGGCTACACCTTC.

This clonotype was detected many times. The chain links TRBV6-5 to TRBJ1-1, with unresolved D. CDR1 is MNHEY and CDR2 is SVGAGI in the germline V gene. The CDR3 spans 13 residues. The V gene lost 2 bases and the J gene lost 4 bases, with 8 bases spanning the gap. The CDR3 reads CASSYQFGTEAFF. CDR3 sequence (DNA): TGTGCCAGCAGTTACCAATTCGGCACTGAAGCTTTCTTT.

This clonotype showed up many times. The genes are TRBV23-1 and TRBJ2-3; 14 nucleotides line up with TRBD2. TRBV23-1 is classed as an ORF, of uncertain function. Trimming at V came to 6 bases and at J to 0 bases, leaving 14 bases not matched to a gene. The CDR3 loop spans 20 amino acids. CDR3 coding DNA: TGCGCCAGCAGACCAACGAAGGGACTAGCGGGGGATGCTAGCACAGATACGCAGTATTTT. Translated: CASRPTKGLAGDASTDTQYF.

This clonotype was counted at least ten times. The genes are TRBV29-1 and TRBJ2-2; TRBD2 is a possible D gene (5 bases). In germline, CDR1 is SQVTM, CDR2 ANQGSEA. The CDR3 extends over 12 amino acids. Trimming removed 1 base from V and 6 bases from J, with 6 bases in between. CDR3 in DNA: TGCAGCGTTGAAGCGAGGGCCGGGGAGCTGTTTTTT. Translation gives CSVEARAGELFF.

This clonotype was counted between two and nine times. The V call is TRBV18, the J call TRBJ2-1; 10 positions agree with TRBD2. The germline V gene has CDR1 KGHSH and CDR2 LQKENI. The junction had 6 bases not matched to a gene; V was cut back by 8 bases and J by 5 bases. The CDR3 spans 14 residues. The DNA of the CDR3 is TGTGCCAGCGCACTAGCGGGGACTGACAATGAGCAGTTCTTC. Protein sequence: CASALAGTDNEQFF.

Many counts were recorded for this clonotype. V gene TRBV6-6 combines with J gene TRBJ2-7, with TRBD1 identical over 7 bases. This CDR3 region has 16 residues. The germline gives CDR1 MNHNY, CDR2 SVGAGI (reference sequence). Losses at the gene ends were 0 bases for V and 2 bases for J; bases not matched to a gene: 7. The chain's CDR3 is CASSYSRAGGAYEQYF. The DNA for the CDR3 is TGTGCCAGCAGTTACTCGAGGGCAGGGGGTGCCTACGAGCAGTACTTC.

This clonotype was observed at least ten times. This chain's CDR3 is CASSLEGRRDGDEQYF. The CDR3 DNA follows: TGCGCCAGCAGCTTGGAAGGACGAAGGGACGGGGACGAGCAGTACTTC. V gene TRBV5-1 combines with J gene TRBJ2-7; D possibly matches TRBD1 or TRBD2 (5 bases each). From germline, CDR1 is SGHRS and CDR2 YFSETQ. Trimming took 0 bases from V and 5 from J, leaving 18 bases between them. This CDR3 is 16 amino acids long.

V gene TRBV7-2 combines with J gene TRBJ1-2; perhaps TRBD1 as D (6 bases). The CDR3 runs to 15 residues. CDR1 and CDR2 (germline): SGHTA, FQGNSA. Trimming pared 5 bases from V and 3 bases from J, leaving 16 bases between. CDR3 coding DNA: TGTGCCAGCAGCCCCACTGGGACAAACTACTATGGCTACACCTTC. Protein: CASSPTGTNYYGYTF.